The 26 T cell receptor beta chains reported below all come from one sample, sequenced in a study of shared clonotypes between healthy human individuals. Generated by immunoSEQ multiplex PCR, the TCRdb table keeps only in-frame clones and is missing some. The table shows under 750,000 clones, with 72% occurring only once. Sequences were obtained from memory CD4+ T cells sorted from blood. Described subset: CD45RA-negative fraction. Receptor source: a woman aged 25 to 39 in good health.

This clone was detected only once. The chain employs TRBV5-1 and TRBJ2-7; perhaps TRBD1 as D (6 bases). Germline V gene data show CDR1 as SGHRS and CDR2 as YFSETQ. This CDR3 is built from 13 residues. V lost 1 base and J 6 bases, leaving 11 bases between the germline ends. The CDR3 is CASSLLVGGEQYF. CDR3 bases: TGCGCCAGCAGCTTGCTCGTAGGGGGCGAGCAGTACTTC.

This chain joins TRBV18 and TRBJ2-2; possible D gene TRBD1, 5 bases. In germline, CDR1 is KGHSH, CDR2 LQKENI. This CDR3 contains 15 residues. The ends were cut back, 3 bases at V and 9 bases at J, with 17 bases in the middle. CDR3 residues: CASSPTRDNIRELFF. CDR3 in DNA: TGTGCCAGCTCACCCACCAGGGATAACATCAGGGAGCTGTTTTTT.

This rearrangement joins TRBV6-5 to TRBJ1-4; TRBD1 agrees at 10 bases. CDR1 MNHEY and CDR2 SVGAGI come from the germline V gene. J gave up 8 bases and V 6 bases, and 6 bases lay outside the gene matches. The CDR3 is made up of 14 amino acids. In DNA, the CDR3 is TGTGCCAGCAGAGGACAGGGGGGCTACGAAAAACTGTTTTTT. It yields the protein CASRGQGGYEKLFF.

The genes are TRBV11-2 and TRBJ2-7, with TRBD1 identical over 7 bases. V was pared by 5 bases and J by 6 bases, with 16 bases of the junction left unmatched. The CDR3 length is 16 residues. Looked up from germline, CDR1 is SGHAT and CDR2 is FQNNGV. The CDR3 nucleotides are TGTGCCAGCAGCCTCACCCCCGGGACAGCGCTTGTCGAGCAGTACTTC. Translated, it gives CASSLTPGTALVEQYF.

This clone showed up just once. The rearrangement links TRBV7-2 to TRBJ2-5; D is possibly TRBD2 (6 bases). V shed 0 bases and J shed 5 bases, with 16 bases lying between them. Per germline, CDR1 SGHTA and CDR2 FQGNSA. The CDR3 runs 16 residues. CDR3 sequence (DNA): TGTGCCAGCAGCTTAGCGGGCCAGGGAGGCTGGGAGACCCAGTACTTC. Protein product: CASSLAGQGGWETQYF.

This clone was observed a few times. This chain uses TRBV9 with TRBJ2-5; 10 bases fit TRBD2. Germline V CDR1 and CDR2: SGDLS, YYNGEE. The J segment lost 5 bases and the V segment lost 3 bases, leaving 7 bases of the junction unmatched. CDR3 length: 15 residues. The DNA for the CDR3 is TGTGCCAGCAGCGGGACCTTAGCGGGAGGCGAGACCCAGTACTTC. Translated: CASSGTLAGGETQYF. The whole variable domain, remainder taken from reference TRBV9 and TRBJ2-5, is DSGVTQTPKHLITATGQRVTLRCSPRSGDLSVYWYQQSLDQGLQFLIQYYNGEERAKGNILERFSAQQFPDLHSELNLSSLELGDSALYFCASSGTLAGGETQYFGPGTRLLVL.

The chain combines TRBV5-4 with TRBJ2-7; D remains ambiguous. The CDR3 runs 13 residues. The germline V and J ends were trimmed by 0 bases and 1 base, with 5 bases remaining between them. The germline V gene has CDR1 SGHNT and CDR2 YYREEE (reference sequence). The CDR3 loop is CASSLVSSYEQYF. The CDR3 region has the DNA TGTGCCAGCAGCTTGGTGTCGTCCTACGAGCAGTACTTC.

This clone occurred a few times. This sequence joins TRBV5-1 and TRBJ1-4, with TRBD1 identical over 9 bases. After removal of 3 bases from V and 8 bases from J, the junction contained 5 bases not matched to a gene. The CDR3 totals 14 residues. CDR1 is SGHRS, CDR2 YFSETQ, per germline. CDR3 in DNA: TGCGCCAGCAGCTCAACAGGGGGCAGGGAAAAACTGTTTTTT. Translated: CASSSTGGREKLFF. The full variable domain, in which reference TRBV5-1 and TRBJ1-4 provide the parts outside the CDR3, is KAGVTQTPRYLIKTRGQQVTLSCSPISGHRSVSWYQQTPGQGLQFLFEYFSETQRNKGNFPGRFSGRQFSNSRSEMNVSTLELGDSALYLCASSSTGGREKLFFGSGTQLSVL.

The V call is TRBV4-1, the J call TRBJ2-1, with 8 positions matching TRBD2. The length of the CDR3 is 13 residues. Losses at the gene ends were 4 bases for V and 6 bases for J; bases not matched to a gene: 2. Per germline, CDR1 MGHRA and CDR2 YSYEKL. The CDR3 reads CASSRGLVNEQFF. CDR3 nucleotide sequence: TGCGCCAGCAGCCGGGGACTAGTCAATGAGCAGTTCTTC.

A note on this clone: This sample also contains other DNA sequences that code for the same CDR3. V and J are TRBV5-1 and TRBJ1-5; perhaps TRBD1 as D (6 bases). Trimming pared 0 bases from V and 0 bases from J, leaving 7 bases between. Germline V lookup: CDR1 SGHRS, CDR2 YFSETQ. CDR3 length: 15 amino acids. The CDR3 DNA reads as TGCGCCAGCAGCTTGGCAGGGGCTAGCAATCAGCCCCAGCATTTT. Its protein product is CASSLAGASNQPQHF.

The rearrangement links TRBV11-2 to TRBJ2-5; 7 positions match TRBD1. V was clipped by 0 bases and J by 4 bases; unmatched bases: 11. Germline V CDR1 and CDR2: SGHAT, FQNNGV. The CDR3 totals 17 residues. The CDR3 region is CASSLDRRIGGGETQYF. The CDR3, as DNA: TGTGCCAGCAGCTTAGATCGGAGAATAGGGGGCGGAGAGACCCAGTACTTC.

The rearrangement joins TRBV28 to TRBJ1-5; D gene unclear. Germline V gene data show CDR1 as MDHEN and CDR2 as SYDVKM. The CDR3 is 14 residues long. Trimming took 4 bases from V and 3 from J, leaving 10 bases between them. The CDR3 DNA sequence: TGTGCCAGCAGTTCTCGGGTCCTCAATCAGCCCCAGCATTTT. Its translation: CASSSRVLNQPQHF.

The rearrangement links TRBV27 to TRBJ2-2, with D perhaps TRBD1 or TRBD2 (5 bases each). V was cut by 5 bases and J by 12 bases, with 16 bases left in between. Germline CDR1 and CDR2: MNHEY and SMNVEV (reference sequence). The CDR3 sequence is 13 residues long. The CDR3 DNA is TGTGCCAGCAGTCCTGACGGGACGAAAAAGCTGTTTTTT. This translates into CASSPDGTKKLFF.

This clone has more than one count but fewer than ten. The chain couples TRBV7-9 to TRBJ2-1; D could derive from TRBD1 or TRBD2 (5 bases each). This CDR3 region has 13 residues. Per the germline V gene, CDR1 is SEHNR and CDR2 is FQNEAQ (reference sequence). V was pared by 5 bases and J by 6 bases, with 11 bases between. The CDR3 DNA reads TGTGCCAGCAGCACGTGGGGGTCCAATGAGCAGTTCTTC. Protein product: CASSTWGSNEQFF.

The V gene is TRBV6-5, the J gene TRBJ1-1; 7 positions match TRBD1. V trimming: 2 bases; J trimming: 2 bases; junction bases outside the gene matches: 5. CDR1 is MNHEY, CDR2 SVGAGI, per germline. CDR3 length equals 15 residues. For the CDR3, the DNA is TGTGCCAGCAGTTACGCGTACAGGGGCAACACTGAAGCTTTCTTT. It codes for CASSYAYRGNTEAFF.

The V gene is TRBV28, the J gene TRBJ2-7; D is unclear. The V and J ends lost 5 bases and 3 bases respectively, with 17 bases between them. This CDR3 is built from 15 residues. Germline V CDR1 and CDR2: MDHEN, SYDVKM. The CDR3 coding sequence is TGTGCCAGCAGTATAGCCCTCTCAAGCAACTACGAGCAGTACTTC. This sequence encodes CASSIALSSNYEQYF.

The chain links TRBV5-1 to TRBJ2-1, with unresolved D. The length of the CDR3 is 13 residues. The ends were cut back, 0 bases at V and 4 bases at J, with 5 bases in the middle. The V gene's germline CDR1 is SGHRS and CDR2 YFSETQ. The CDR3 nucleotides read TGCGCCAGCAGCTTGGACCAGTACAATGAGCAGTTCTTC. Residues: CASSLDQYNEQFF.

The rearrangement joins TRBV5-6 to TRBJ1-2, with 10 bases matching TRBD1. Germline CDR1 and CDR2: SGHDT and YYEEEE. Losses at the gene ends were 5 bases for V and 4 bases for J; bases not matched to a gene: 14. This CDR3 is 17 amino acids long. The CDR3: CASRLTGTGARGYGYTF. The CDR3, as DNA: TGTGCCAGCAGACTCACCGGGACAGGGGCGAGGGGCTATGGCTACACCTTC.

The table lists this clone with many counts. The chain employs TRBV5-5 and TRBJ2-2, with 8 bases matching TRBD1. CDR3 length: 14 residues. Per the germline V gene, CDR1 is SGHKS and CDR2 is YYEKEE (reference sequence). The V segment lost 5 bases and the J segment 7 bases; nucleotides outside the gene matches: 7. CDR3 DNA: TGTGCCAGCAGGGCGGCAGGGGGCAGCGGGGAGCTGTTTTTT. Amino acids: CASRAAGGSGELFF. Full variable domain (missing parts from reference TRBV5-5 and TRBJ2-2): DAGVTQSPTHLIKTRGQQVTLRCSPISGHKSVSWYQQVLGQGPQFIFQYYEKEERGRGNFPDRFSARQFPNYSSELNVNALLLGDSALYLCASRAAGGSGELFFGEGSRLTVL.

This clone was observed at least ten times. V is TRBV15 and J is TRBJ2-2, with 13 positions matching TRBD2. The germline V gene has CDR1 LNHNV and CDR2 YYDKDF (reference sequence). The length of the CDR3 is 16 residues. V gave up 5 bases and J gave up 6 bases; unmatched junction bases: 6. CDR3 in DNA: TGTGCCACCAGCTTGGGACTAGCGGGATCGGCCGGGGAGCTGTTTTTT. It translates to CATSLGLAGSAGELFF.

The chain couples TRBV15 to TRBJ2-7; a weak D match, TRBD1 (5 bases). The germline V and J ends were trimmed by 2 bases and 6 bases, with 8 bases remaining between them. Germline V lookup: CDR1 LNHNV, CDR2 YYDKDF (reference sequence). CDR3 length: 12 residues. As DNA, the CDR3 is TGTGCCACCAGCAGACAGGGAAGCGAGCAGTACTTC. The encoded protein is CATSRQGSEQYF.

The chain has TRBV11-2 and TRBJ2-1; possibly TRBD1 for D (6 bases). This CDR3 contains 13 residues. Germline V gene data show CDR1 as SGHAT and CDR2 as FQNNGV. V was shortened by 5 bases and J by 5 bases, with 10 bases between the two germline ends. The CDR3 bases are TGTGCCAGCAGCCCCGGACAGCACAATGAGCAGTTCTTC. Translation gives CASSPGQHNEQFF.

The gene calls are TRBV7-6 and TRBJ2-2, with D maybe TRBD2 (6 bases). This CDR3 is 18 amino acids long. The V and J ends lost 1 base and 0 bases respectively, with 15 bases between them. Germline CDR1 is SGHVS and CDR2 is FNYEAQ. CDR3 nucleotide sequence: TGTGCCAGCAGCTTAGGGGCTAGCGCGGCTTCGAACACCGGGGAGCTGTTTTTT. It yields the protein CASSLGASAASNTGELFF.

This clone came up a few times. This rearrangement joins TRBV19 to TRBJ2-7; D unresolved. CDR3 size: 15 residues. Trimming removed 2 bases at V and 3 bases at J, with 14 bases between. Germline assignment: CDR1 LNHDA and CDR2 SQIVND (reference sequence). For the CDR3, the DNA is TGTGCCAGTAGTATATTTTCCAGTAACCTCTACGAGCAGTACTTC. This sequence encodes CASSIFSSNLYEQYF. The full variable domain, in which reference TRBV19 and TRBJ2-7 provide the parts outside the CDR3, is DGGITQSPKYLFRKEGQNVTLSCEQNLNHDAMYWYRQDPGQGLRLIYYSQIVNDFQKGDIAEGYSVSREKKESFPLTVTSAQKNPTAFYLCASSIFSSNLYEQYFGPGTRLTVT.

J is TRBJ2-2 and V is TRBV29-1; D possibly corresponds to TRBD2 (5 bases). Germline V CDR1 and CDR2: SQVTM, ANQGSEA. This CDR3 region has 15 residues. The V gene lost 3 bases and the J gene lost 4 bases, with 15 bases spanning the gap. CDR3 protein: CSVELDAGITGELFF. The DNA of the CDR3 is TGCAGCGTTGAGTTGGACGCGGGTATCACCGGGGAGCTGTTTTTT.

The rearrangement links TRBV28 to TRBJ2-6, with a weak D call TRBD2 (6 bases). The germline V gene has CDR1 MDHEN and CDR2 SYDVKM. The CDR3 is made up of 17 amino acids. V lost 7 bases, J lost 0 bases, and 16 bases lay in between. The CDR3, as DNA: TGTGCCAGCACCTGGAGGGGTGCCCGCTCTGGGGCCAACGTCCTGACTTTC. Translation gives CASTWRGARSGANVLTF.